The next 27 T cell receptor beta chains were all read from a single sample in a study of shared clonotypes between healthy human individuals. The assay was immunoSEQ multiplex PCR, and TCRdb's table has in-frame clones only and misses some. The repertoire holds about 340,000 clones, with less than 85% as singletons. Material: memory CD4+ T cells sorted from blood. Documented subset: CD45RA-negative fraction. These receptor sequences come from a man aged 25 to 45 in good health.

V gene TRBV7-2 combines with J gene TRBJ2-1; no reliable D call. The V gene lost 8 bases and the J gene lost 6 bases, with 17 bases spanning the gap. The CDR3 is made up of 14 amino acids. From germline, CDR1 is SGHTA and CDR2 FQGNSA. The CDR3 here is CASAYSWATNEQFF. Written as DNA, the CDR3 is TGTGCCAGCGCCTACTCCTGGGCAACCAATGAGCAGTTCTTC. The entire variable domain, with the rest obtained from reference TRBV7-2 and TRBJ2-1, is as follows: GAGVSQSPSNKVTEKGKDVELRCDPISGHTALYWYRQSLGQGLEFLIYFQGNSAPDKSGLPSDRFSAERTGGSVSTLTIQRTQQEDSAVYLCASAYSWATNEQFFGPGTRLTVL.

The chain combines TRBV5-8 with TRBJ2-5, with D possibly being TRBD1 (6 bases). CDR1 and CDR2 (germline): SGHTS, YDEGEE. Trimming shortened V by 0 bases and J by 3 bases, and 12 bases separated the two germline ends. This CDR3 comprises 15 residues. CDR3 protein: CASSLAETGKETQYF. Here the CDR3 DNA reads TGTGCCAGCAGCTTGGCCGAAACAGGGAAAGAGACCCAGTACTTC.

This clone was seen only once. The chain combines TRBV5-6 with TRBJ2-7; D is undetermined. Trimming shortened V by 0 bases and J by 6 bases, and 10 bases separated the two germline ends. Germline lookup yields CDR1 SGHDT and CDR2 YYEEEE. The CDR3 has 13 residues. The CDR3 reads CASSLGVDGEQYF. CDR3 nucleotide sequence: TGTGCCAGCAGCTTGGGGGTAGACGGCGAGCAGTACTTC.

This chain connects TRBV5-1 to TRBJ2-7; no definite D call. Germline lookup yields CDR1 SGHRS and CDR2 YFSETQ. The V end was cut by 3 bases, the J end by 7 bases, with 14 bases between. The CDR3 loop spans 13 amino acids. CDR3 protein: CASSSPPFWEQYF. CDR3 sequence (DNA): TGCGCCAGCAGCTCGCCTCCTTTTTGGGAGCAGTACTTC.

This clone was seen once. The chain is built from TRBV2 and TRBJ1-1; D not certain. V lost 5 bases and J lost 1, with 8 bases in between. The CDR3 runs 13 residues. From germline, CDR1 is SNHLY and CDR2 FYNNEI. The CDR3 DNA reads TGTGCCAGCAGTCGAGATGCGAACACTGAAGCTTTCTTT. Translation: CASSRDANTEAFF. The complete variable domain, with remaining parts taken from reference TRBV2 and TRBJ1-1, reads EPEVTQTPSHQVTQMGQEVILRCVPISNHLYFYWYRQILGQKVEFLVSFYNNEISEKSEIFDDQFSVERPDGSNFTLKIRSTKLEDSAMYFCASSRDANTEAFFGQGTRLTVV.

The rearrangement uses TRBV5-4 and TRBJ1-1; D call uncertain. The CDR3 spans 12 residues. The germline V gene has CDR1 SGHNT and CDR2 YYREEE (reference sequence). The V end lost 3 bases, the J end lost 0 bases, and 3 bases lay between the germline ends. CDR3 amino acids: CASSSVNTEAFF. Written as DNA, the CDR3 is TGTGCCAGCAGCTCCGTGAACACTGAAGCTTTCTTT.

This chain connects TRBV6-6 to TRBJ2-2; D is perhaps TRBD2 (7 bases). The V gene's germline CDR1 is MNHNY and CDR2 SVGAGI (reference sequence). Trimming left V 1 base short and J 3 bases short, with 12 bases between. CDR3 size: 16 residues. The DNA of the CDR3 is TGTGCCAGCAGTTACTTGGGGGGGGCGCACACCGGGGAGCTGTTTTTT. Translation gives CASSYLGGAHTGELFF.

As DNA, the CDR3 is TGTGCCAGCAGTTTATACGGTGAAGCTTTCTTT. This gives the protein CASSLYGEAFF. The rearrangement joins TRBV28 to TRBJ1-1; D gene unclear. The germline V gene has CDR1 MDHEN and CDR2 SYDVKM. The CDR3 length is 11 residues. Trimming cost V 1 base and J 7 bases, with 4 bases left between them.

J is TRBJ1-5 and V is TRBV19; D gene ambiguous. V lost 3 bases and J 7 bases, leaving 16 bases between the germline ends. CDR3 length equals 15 residues. CDR1 and CDR2 (germline): LNHDA, SQIVND (reference sequence). This chain's CDR3 is CASSIIGQSDQPQHF. The CDR3 bases are TGTGCCAGTAGTATTATCGGGCAGTCGGACCAGCCCCAGCATTTT.

This chain links TRBV15 with TRBJ2-6; the D is unclear. Germline CDR1 reads LNHNV; CDR2 reads YYDKDF (reference sequence). The V and J ends lost 3 bases and 1 base respectively, with 7 bases between them. The CDR3 spans 15 residues. As DNA, the CDR3 is TGTGCCACCAGCAGGCAAAGTTCTGGGGCCAACGTCCTGACTTTC. The encoded protein is CATSRQSSGANVLTF.

This chain joins TRBV14 and TRBJ2-7, with 10 bases matching TRBD2. From germline, CDR1 is SGHDN and CDR2 FVKESK. The V and J ends lost 1 base and 7 bases, in that order; junction bases with no gene match: 10. The CDR3 runs 16 residues. DNA of the CDR3: TGTGCCAGCAGCCAAGTAGGTAGCGGGAGGCCACGGGAGCAGTACTTC. Protein product: CASSQVGSGRPREQYF.

The gene calls are TRBV19 and TRBJ2-1, with 10 bases aligning to TRBD2. Losses at the gene ends were 6 bases for V and 5 bases for J; bases not matched to a gene: 16. This CDR3 has 18 residues. In germline, CDR1 is LNHDA, CDR2 SQIVND (reference sequence). CDR3 residues: CASRVGTVLAGPHNEQFF. In DNA, the CDR3 is TGTGCCAGTAGAGTCGGGACGGTACTAGCGGGACCTCACAATGAGCAGTTCTTC.

The V and J genes are TRBV6-1 and TRBJ2-1; 16 bases line up with TRBD2. Germline-derived CDR1 and CDR2 are MNHNS and SASEGT. The CDR3 runs to 15 residues. V gave up 6 bases and J gave up 8 bases; unmatched junction bases: 4. CDR3 amino acids: CASRGLAGGPHEQFF. The CDR3 DNA sequence: TGTGCCAGCAGGGGACTAGCGGGAGGGCCCCATGAGCAGTTCTTC.

The chain uses TRBV7-9 and TRBJ2-3; no definite D call. Germline-derived CDR1 and CDR2 are SEHNR and FQNEAQ (reference sequence). This CDR3 is built from 15 residues. Trimming removed 6 bases at V and 4 bases at J, with 17 bases between. The CDR3 here is CASSRLGSTSDTQYF. The DNA for the CDR3 is TGTGCCAGCAGTCGCCTGGGTTCTACCTCAGATACGCAGTATTTT.

This clone was counted a few times. The gene calls are TRBV7-9 and TRBJ1-1; perhaps TRBD1 as D (6 bases). The CDR3 covers 14 residues. The V and J ends lost 1 base and 3 bases respectively, with 9 bases between them. Germline CDR1 and CDR2: SEHNR and FQNEAQ (reference sequence). Here the CDR3 reads CASSLGDIYTEAFF. The CDR3 DNA is TGTGCCAGCAGCTTAGGGGACATTTACACTGAAGCTTTCTTT.

This clone was observed at least ten times. Other DNA sequences from this sample encode an identical CDR3 as well. The rearrangement uses TRBV7-8 and TRBJ2-7, with TRBD2 identical over 7 bases. Unmatched junction bases numbered 5, after V lost 6 bases and J lost 3 bases. Germline CDR1 reads SGHVS; CDR2 reads FQNEAQ. This CDR3 contains 13 residues. Written as DNA, the CDR3 is TGTGCCAGCAGTCCCCTAGCGGTCTACGAGCAGTACTTC. Translated: CASSPLAVYEQYF.

The chain couples TRBV6-5 to TRBJ2-7, with TRBD1 matching over 9 bases. This CDR3 is built from 15 residues. The ends lost 6 bases at V and 1 base at J; junction bases unmatched: 7. The germline gives CDR1 MNHEY, CDR2 SVGAGI. CDR3 DNA: TGTGCCAGCAGAATCCGGGACAGGGATTCCTACGAGCAGTACTTC. It is translated as CASRIRDRDSYEQYF.

The gene calls are TRBV9 and TRBJ1-2, with D tentatively TRBD1 (6 bases). Germline V CDR1 and CDR2: SGDLS, YYNGEE. This CDR3 has 14 residues. Trimming removed 4 bases from V and 8 bases from J, with 18 bases in between. The CDR3 DNA follows: TGTGCCAGCAGCCCCGACCAGGGGTTGTTCGGCTACACCTTC. Protein product: CASSPDQGLFGYTF.

The chain joins TRBV28 to TRBJ2-7; TRBD2 aligns across 14 bases. The CDR3 is 15 amino acids. V lost 5 bases, J lost 6 bases, and 6 bases stayed unmatched. Germline CDR1 and CDR2: MDHEN and SYDVKM. CDR3 sequence (DNA): TGTGCCAGCAGTCTGCCGACTAGCGGGAGGGGCGAGCAGTACTTC. This encodes CASSLPTSGRGEQYF.

The V call is TRBV18, the J call TRBJ2-7, with TRBD2 matching 10 bases. V lost 6 bases, J lost 1 base, and 12 bases stayed unmatched. Germline V gives CDR1 KGHSH, CDR2 LQKENI. CDR3 size: 17 residues. The CDR3 loop reads CASSGGLASRASYEQYF. The CDR3 region has the DNA TGTGCCAGCTCGGGGGGACTAGCGAGCCGAGCGTCCTACGAGCAGTACTTC.

The chain carries TRBV28 and TRBJ2-3, with 7 bases identical to TRBD1. J was trimmed by 5 bases and V by 7 bases; bases with no gene match: 6. This CDR3 comprises 13 residues. Germline V gene sequence: CDR1 MDHEN, CDR2 SYDVKM. CDR3 sequence reads: CASKTGYVDTQYF. For the CDR3, the DNA is TGTGCCAGCAAGACAGGGTATGTAGATACGCAGTATTTT. Using reference TRBV28 and TRBJ2-3 for the parts outside the CDR3, the full variable domain is DVKVTQSSRYLVKRTGEKVFLECVQDMDHENMFWYRQDPGLGLRLIYFSYDVKMKEKGDIPEGYSVSREKKERFSLILESASTNQTSMYLCASKTGYVDTQYFGPGTRLTVL.

With respect to this clone: Other DNA sequences within the sample encode an identical CDR3. The chain links TRBV7-2 to TRBJ2-5; the D is unclear. This CDR3 has 15 residues. Trimming took off 1 base at V and 1 base at J, with 10 bases between the two ends. CDR1 SGHTA and CDR2 FQGNSA come from the germline V gene. CDR3 protein: CASSLDGRAQETQYF. In nucleotides, the CDR3 is TGTGCCAGCAGCTTAGACGGACGGGCCCAAGAGACCCAGTACTTC.

This clone was detected only a few times. The gene calls are TRBV4-2 and TRBJ2-3; 12 bases fit TRBD2. Germline V gene data show CDR1 as LGHNA and CDR2 as YNFKEQ. The CDR3 consists of 16 residues. V lost 2 bases, J lost 2 bases, and 2 bases stayed unmatched. CDR3 sequence reads: CASSQRTSGDTDTQYF. The CDR3 bases are TGTGCCAGCAGCCAACGGACTAGCGGGGACACAGATACGCAGTATTTT.

This chain links TRBV28 with TRBJ1-1; tentatively, D is TRBD1 (6 bases). The V gene's germline CDR1 is MDHEN and CDR2 SYDVKM. The V and J ends lost 5 bases and 0 bases respectively, with 16 bases between them. This CDR3 comprises 16 residues. The CDR3 reads CASSKPFGQMNTEAFF. The CDR3 nucleotides read TGTGCCAGCAGTAAACCTTTTGGACAGATGAACACTGAAGCTTTCTTT. Full variable domain (missing parts from reference TRBV28 and TRBJ1-1): DVKVTQSSRYLVKRTGEKVFLECVQDMDHENMFWYRQDPGLGLRLIYFSYDVKMKEKGDIPEGYSVSREKKERFSLILESASTNQTSMYLCASSKPFGQMNTEAFFGQGTRLTVV.

On this clone: This sample also contains other DNA sequences that code for the same CDR3. This chain connects TRBV28 to TRBJ2-3, with 8 positions matching TRBD1. CDR3 length: 16 amino acids. With V trimmed by 1 base and J by 0 bases, 3 bases remained unmatched. Germline lookup yields CDR1 MDHEN and CDR2 SYDVKM. CDR3 in DNA: TGTGCCAGCAGTTTATACGGGACAGGCAGCACAGATACGCAGTATTTT. It translates to CASSLYGTGSTDTQYF.

The chain uses TRBV28 and TRBJ1-2, with D unclear. CDR1 and CDR2 from the germline V gene are MDHEN and SYDVKM. Trimming removed 2 bases at V and 5 bases at J, with 6 bases between. The CDR3 extends over 12 amino acids. The CDR3 coding sequence is TGTGCCAGCAGTTTACCGTCGTATGGCTACACCTTC. Residues: CASSLPSYGYTF.

This sequence joins TRBV27 and TRBJ2-5, with D perhaps TRBD2 (6 bases). CDR3 length equals 15 residues. The V gene's germline CDR1 is MNHEY and CDR2 SMNVEV (reference sequence). Trimming cost V 8 bases and J 0 bases, with 16 bases left between them. The CDR3 is CASRPTRRYQETQYF. Here the CDR3 DNA reads TGTGCCAGCCGTCCGACTAGACGCTACCAAGAGACCCAGTACTTC.